This TCR beta chain was profiled in a study of T cell changes during pregnancy in multiple sclerosis. Profiling relied on immunoSEQ multiplex PCR, and the TCRdb table lists in-frame clones only, not all of them. The sample lists about 70,000 clones; around 94% were seen once. Germline CDR1 is DFQATT and CDR2 is SNEGSKA (reference sequence). Trimming removed 2 bases at V and 3 bases at J, with 4 bases between. The CDR3 has 11 amino acids. The gene calls are TRBV20-1 and TRBJ1-1, with D hard to call. The sequence was collected from a female donor with multiple sclerosis, enrolled in a pregnancy study. Sequences were derived from peripheral blood, sampled in the third trimester of pregnancy. CDR3 protein: CSARQYTEAFF. Here the CDR3 DNA reads TGCAGTGCTAGACAGTACACTGAAGCTTTCTTT.